One and the same sample provided the 26 T cell receptor beta chains below, sequenced in a study of neurological immune-mediated disorders. TCRdb used MiXCR to reprocess the 5' RACE reads, holding one entry per CDR3 protein. The sample holds about 36,000 distinct CDR3 sequences, about a tenth seen once. The sample was PBMCs. The receptors here all came from a woman aged 25 to 45 with HTLV-1-associated myelopathy (HAM/TSP).

This clonotype came up many times. The V gene is TRBV5-1, the J gene TRBJ1-1; D unclear. In germline, CDR1 is SGHRS, CDR2 YFSETQ. Trimming removed 0 bases at V and 1 base at J, with 7 bases between. The CDR3 covers 14 residues. CDR3 sequence reads: CASSLGTANTEAFF. CDR3 DNA: TGCGCCAGCAGCTTGGGGACGGCGAACACTGAAGCTTTCTTT. Combining the CDR3 with reference TRBV5-1 and TRBJ1-1 gives the whole variable domain KAGVTQTPRYLIKTRGQQVTLSCSPISGHRSVSWYQQTPGQGLQFLFEYFSETQRNKGNFPGRFSGRQFSNSRSEMNVSTLELGDSALYLCASSLGTANTEAFFGQGTRLTVV.

This clonotype is deemed medium-sized. CDR3 region: CASGLAGGNEQFF. Written as DNA, the CDR3 is TGTGCCAGTGGACTAGCGGGGGGCAATGAGCAGTTCTTC. The rearrangement uses TRBV10-3 and TRBJ2-1; 14 bases are a match to TRBD2. The V segment lost 10 bases and the J segment 6 bases; nucleotides outside the gene matches: 2. The germline gives CDR1 ENHRY, CDR2 SYGVKD. This CDR3 has 13 residues.

With regard to this clonotype: A single base separates this from a much larger clone, so it may be a read error. The genes are TRBV5-1 and TRBJ1-2; TRBD1 matches 9 bases. The CDR3 contains 13 residues. Looked up from germline, CDR1 is SGHRS and CDR2 is YFSETQ. The CDR3 region has the DNA TGCGCCAGCAGCTGGGACAGGGATGATGGCCACACCTTC. It specifies CASSWDRDDGHTF.

There are many counts of this clonotype. The V and J genes are TRBV5-1 and TRBJ1-1; 9 bases map to TRBD1. V dropped 4 bases and J dropped 1; count of bases not matched to a gene: 8. This CDR3 has 16 amino acids. Germline V lookup: CDR1 SGHRS, CDR2 YFSETQ. The CDR3, as DNA: TGCGCCAGCAGCGGAGGACAGGGGCGTGAGAACACTGAAGCTTTCTTT. It specifies CASSGGQGRENTEAFF. Full variable domain (rest looked up from reference TRBV5-1 and TRBJ1-1): KAGVTQTPRYLIKTRGQQVTLSCSPISGHRSVSWYQQTPGQGLQFLFEYFSETQRNKGNFPGRFSGRQFSNSRSEMNVSTLELGDSALYLCASSGGQGRENTEAFFGQGTRLTVV.

In this sample, this clonotype turned up many times. V and J are TRBV5-1 and TRBJ1-5; maybe TRBD1 (5 bases). This CDR3 is built from 14 residues. The V end lost 2 bases, the J end lost 2 bases, and 8 bases lay between the germline ends. Germline V gene lookup returns CDR1 SGHRS and CDR2 YFSETQ. In DNA form, the CDR3 reads TGCGCCAGCAGCTTAGGGGAGGGCAATCAGCCCCAGCATTTT. As protein: CASSLGEGNQPQHF.

This clonotype was recorded at least ten times. CDR3 DNA: TGCAGTGCTAGAGATGGTTCCTCGGGGGAGCAGTACTTC. It is translated as CSARDGSSGEQYF. The chain combines TRBV20-1 with TRBJ2-7, with TRBD2 as a possible D gene (5 bases). There are 13 residues in the CDR3. Trimming pared 0 bases from V and 7 bases from J, leaving 13 bases between. Germline CDR1 reads DFQATT; CDR2 reads SNEGSKA (reference sequence).

This clonotype was recorded at least ten times. V usage is TRBV10-3 and J usage is TRBJ2-3; 7 nucleotides align to TRBD2. The CDR3 runs 11 residues. Germline CDR1 and CDR2: ENHRY and SYGVKD. V was pared by 9 bases and J by 4 bases, with 1 base of the junction left unmatched. The CDR3 DNA is TGTGCCATTGGGGGGGCAGATACGCAGTATTTT. It is translated as CAIGGADTQYF.

This clonotype was recorded many times. J is TRBJ2-7 and V is TRBV7-2, with D perhaps assigned TRBD1 or TRBD2 (6 bases each). In germline, CDR1 is SGHTA, CDR2 FQGNSA. V gave up 1 base and J gave up 6 bases, with 22 bases separating them. This CDR3 contains 17 residues. The CDR3 here is CASSLVGAAGLKSEQYF. Written as DNA, the CDR3 is TGTGCCAGCAGCTTAGTGGGGGCCGCGGGGCTCAAGTCCGAGCAGTACTTC. Full variable domain (rest looked up from reference TRBV7-2 and TRBJ2-7): GAGVSQSPSNKVTEKGKDVELRCDPISGHTALYWYRQSLGQGLEFLIYFQGNSAPDKSGLPSDRFSAERTGGSVSTLTIQRTQQEDSAVYLCASSLVGAAGLKSEQYFGPGTRLTVT.

This clonotype was recorded many times. This chain uses TRBV20-1 with TRBJ1-1, with D maybe TRBD1 (6 bases). The CDR3 runs to 14 residues. Germline V gives CDR1 DFQATT, CDR2 SNEGSKA (reference sequence). V lost 0 bases and J 4 bases, leaving 12 bases between the germline ends. For the CDR3, the DNA is TGCAGTGCTAGAGAATCACAGGGTGTCACTGAAGCTTTCTTT. Its translation is CSARESQGVTEAFF.

The V and J genes are TRBV20-1 and TRBJ2-2, with 15 bases matching TRBD2. With V trimmed by 2 bases and J by 2 bases, 6 bases remained unmatched. Germline V lookup: CDR1 DFQATT, CDR2 SNEGSKA (reference sequence). The CDR3 sequence is 18 residues long. CDR3 residues: CSARPGLAGGINTGELFF. The CDR3 region has the DNA TGCAGTGCTAGACCCGGACTAGCGGGAGGGATTAACACCGGGGAGCTGTTTTTT.

This clonotype qualifies as large. The chain links TRBV20-1 to TRBJ2-7, with D possibly TRBD1 on 6 matching bases. The V and J ends lost 3 bases and 6 bases respectively, with 18 bases between them. Germline CDR1 and CDR2: DFQATT and SNEGSKA (reference sequence). The CDR3 extends over 14 amino acids. The CDR3 reads CSASQGQGSSEQYF. In DNA, the CDR3 is TGCAGTGCTAGTCAGGGGCAGGGATCGTCCGAGCAGTACTTC.

This clonotype was observed many times. V and J are TRBV5-1 and TRBJ2-1, with 12 bases aligning to TRBD2. V was clipped by 7 bases and J by 0 bases; unmatched bases: 11. The CDR3 totals 18 residues. The germline V gene has CDR1 SGHRS and CDR2 YFSETQ. DNA of the CDR3: TGCGCCAGCGAGGGGGGACTAGCGGGCCCTAGCTCCTACAATGAGCAGTTCTTC. Its protein product is CASEGGLAGPSSYNEQFF.

This clonotype was counted many times. The chain links TRBV7-2 to TRBJ1-2; D is unclear. The CDR3 is made up of 12 amino acids. CDR1 SGHTA and CDR2 FQGNSA come from the germline V gene. The germline V and J ends were trimmed by 5 bases and 2 bases, with 6 bases remaining between them. In DNA form, the CDR3 reads TGTGCCAGCAGCGACGGCAACTATGGCTACACCTTC. This translates into CASSDGNYGYTF.

This clonotype appeared many times. The rearrangement uses TRBV10-3 and TRBJ1-1, with 11 bases identical to TRBD1. Germline CDR1 ENHRY, CDR2 SYGVKD. The CDR3 runs to 13 residues. J was trimmed by 5 bases and V by 10 bases; bases with no gene match: 6. The CDR3 bases are TGTGCCACTATGGACAGGGGGCCTACTGAAGCTTTCTTT. It yields the protein CATMDRGPTEAFF.

This clonotype was seen ten or more times. V is TRBV20-1 and J is TRBJ2-5; no reliable D call. Trimming cost V 4 bases and J 5 bases, with 8 bases left between them. Per germline, CDR1 DFQATT and CDR2 SNEGSKA (reference sequence). The CDR3 spans 11 residues. CDR3 protein: CSAIMGETQYF. The CDR3 bases are TGCAGTGCTATCATGGGGGAGACCCAGTACTTC.

In this sample, this clonotype turned up many times. This chain connects TRBV6-1 to TRBJ2-3, with TRBD1 as a possible D gene (6 bases). In germline, CDR1 is MNHNS, CDR2 SASEGT. V gave up 5 bases and J gave up 2 bases, with 20 bases separating them. The CDR3 runs 17 residues. The CDR3 nucleotides read TGTGCCAGCAGTCCCTGGGGGCAGGGGCCAACCACAGATACGCAGTATTTT. Translated: CASSPWGQGPTTDTQYF.

This clonotype was recorded at least ten times. The genes are TRBV20-1 and TRBJ2-4; D gene ambiguous. CDR1 and CDR2 (germline): DFQATT, SNEGSKA (reference sequence). V was pared by 1 base and J by 6 bases, with 13 bases between. The CDR3 sequence is 14 residues long. CDR3 in DNA: TGCAGTGCTAGAGGTGGTCAGGTTGCAAACATTCAGTACTTC. Amino acids: CSARGGQVANIQYF.

CDR3 sequence (DNA): TGCAGTGCCCACAGACGAGGGCTTGAGCAGTTCTTC. As protein: CSAHRRGLEQFF. The gene calls are TRBV20-1 and TRBJ2-1, with D possibly TRBD2 on 5 matching bases. The germline V and J ends were trimmed by 6 bases and 9 bases, with 15 bases remaining between them. The CDR3 spans 12 residues. Germline V gene data show CDR1 as DFQATT and CDR2 as SNEGSKA (reference sequence).

With regard to this clonotype: A read error is possible here, since a much larger clone lies one base away. The chain carries TRBV20-1 and TRBJ2-7, with D tentatively TRBD2 (5 bases). Germline-derived CDR1 and CDR2 are DFQATT and SNEGSKA (reference sequence). The length of the CDR3 is 14 residues. The CDR3 region has the DNA TGCAGTGCTAGAGTTCGGGGTGGAAGCTACGAGAAGTACTTC. This encodes CSARVRGGSYEKYF.

The V gene is TRBV5-6, the J gene TRBJ2-2, with D unresolved. CDR1 SGHDT and CDR2 YYEEEE come from the germline V gene. This CDR3 is 13 amino acids long. The CDR3 DNA reads as TGTGCTATCAGCTTCTTAGGCGCCGGGGAGCTGTTTTTT. This gives the protein CAISFLGAGELFF.

This clonotype came up many times. The chain is built from TRBV20-1 and TRBJ1-2, with D possibly TRBD1 on 5 matching bases. Germline V gene sequence: CDR1 DFQATT, CDR2 SNEGSKA (reference sequence). The CDR3 consists of 12 residues. Trimming took 3 bases from V and 1 from J, leaving 6 bases between them. CDR3 nucleotides: TGCAGTGCTAGTGACAGTAACTATGGCTACACCTTC. It codes for CSASDSNYGYTF.

This clonotype was recorded many times. The CDR3 DNA sequence: TGCGCCAGCGGACAGGGGCCTGACGGGGAGCTGTTTTTT. Its translation is CASGQGPDGELFF. V usage is TRBV5-1 and J usage is TRBJ2-2; 9 bases map to TRBD1. This CDR3 region has 13 residues. The germline CDR1 and CDR2 sequences are SGHRS and YFSETQ. The V gene end was trimmed by 7 bases and the J gene end by 7 bases; junction bases not matched to a gene: 5.

This clonotype was observed a few times. The gene calls are TRBV10-3 and TRBJ2-7; no firm D call. V was shortened by 3 bases and J by 3 bases, with 9 bases between the two germline ends. Germline V gives CDR1 ENHRY, CDR2 SYGVKD. The CDR3 is 13 residues long. CDR3 DNA sequence: TGTGCCATCAGTGAAGGGCAGGACTACGAGCAGTACTTC. It specifies CAISEGQDYEQYF.

This clonotype was counted at least ten times. This sequence joins TRBV4-2 and TRBJ2-1, with D hard to call. The CDR3 covers 17 residues. Trimming took 0 bases from V and 7 from J, leaving 19 bases between them. Germline CDR1 LGHNA, CDR2 YNFKEQ. Here the CDR3 reads CASSQDLGPRASNEQFF. The CDR3, as DNA: TGTGCCAGCAGCCAAGATCTAGGACCTAGGGCATCGAATGAGCAGTTCTTC.

The rearrangement uses TRBV30 and TRBJ1-5; 8 nucleotides align to TRBD1. V shed 3 bases and J 1 base; nucleotides not matched to a gene: 2. This CDR3 contains 14 residues. Germline V gene data show CDR1 as GTSNPN and CDR2 as SVGIG (reference sequence). CDR3 sequence (DNA): TGTGCCTGGAGCGGACAGGGAAGCAATCAGCCCCAGCATTTT. It encodes CAWSGQGSNQPQHF.

This clonotype was seen at least ten times. The genes are TRBV6-1 and TRBJ1-2; D may be TRBD1 (5 bases). The CDR3 contains 13 residues. The V gene lost 6 bases and the J gene lost 13 bases, with 21 bases spanning the gap. The germline V gene encodes CDR1 MNHNS and CDR2 SASEGT. CDR3 loop: CASSATGTTEGTF. The CDR3 nucleotides read TGTGCCAGCAGCGCTACCGGGACGACGGAGGGCACCTTC.